The next 21 T cell receptor beta chains were all read from a single sample in a study of cytomegalovirus exposure and HLA in healthy donors. This PCR relied on a set of 60 Vbeta primers and 13 Jbeta primers. Some clones are missing from TCRdb's copy, which holds only in-frame ones; the method was immunoSEQ multiplex PCR. The sample yields 280,000 or so clones, roughly 90% seen once. Input material: PBMCs. The receptors shown here come from a woman younger than 30 in good health and CMV-seronegative.

V usage is TRBV5-1 and J usage is TRBJ1-1; 8 bases match TRBD1. The CDR3 loop spans 15 amino acids. The junction had 5 bases not matched to a gene; V was cut back by 4 bases and J by 0 bases. The germline CDR1 and CDR2 sequences are SGHRS and YFSETQ. CDR3 loop: CASSTSTGVNTEAFF. The CDR3 DNA is TGCGCCAGCAGCACCTCGACAGGGGTGAACACTGAAGCTTTCTTT. Supplemented by reference TRBV5-1 and TRBJ1-1, the full variable domain reads KAGVTQTPRYLIKTRGQQVTLSCSPISGHRSVSWYQQTPGQGLQFLFEYFSETQRNKGNFPGRFSGRQFSNSRSEMNVSTLELGDSALYLCASSTSTGVNTEAFFGQGTRLTVV.

The J gene is TRBJ1-1, the V gene TRBV4-1; D uncertain. Germline lookup yields CDR1 MGHRA and CDR2 YSYEKL. V lost 1 base and J 0 bases, leaving 24 bases between the germline ends. The CDR3 spans 20 residues. CDR3 region: CASSQGRWGGSERMNTEAFF. The CDR3 bases are TGCGCCAGCAGCCAAGGGCGTTGGGGAGGGAGTGAAAGAATGAACACTGAAGCTTTCTTT.

The chain carries TRBV19 and TRBJ1-5; tentatively, D is TRBD1 (5 bases). CDR1 is LNHDA and CDR2 is SQIVND in the germline V gene (reference sequence). This CDR3 region has 15 residues. Trimming removed 0 bases from V and 5 bases from J, with 11 bases in between. The CDR3 is CASSIDRGFDQPQHF. CDR3 DNA: TGTGCCAGTAGTATAGATCGGGGGTTCGATCAGCCCCAGCATTTT.

The chain is built from TRBV4-1 and TRBJ1-3; no reliable D call. V was trimmed by 2 bases and J by 4 bases, leaving 12 bases between them. Per germline, CDR1 MGHRA and CDR2 YSYEKL. The CDR3 contains 15 residues. The CDR3 spells CASSQLSIVGNTIYF. CDR3 bases: TGCGCCAGCAGCCAACTGAGCATAGTAGGAAACACCATATATTTT.

J is TRBJ2-1 and V is TRBV6-1, with 11 bases lining up with TRBD2. V gave up 2 bases and J gave up 3 bases; unmatched junction bases: 3. The length of the CDR3 is 16 residues. Germline V lookup: CDR1 MNHNS, CDR2 SASEGT. This CDR3 is CASSETGLADYNEQFF. The DNA of the CDR3 is TGTGCCAGCAGTGAAACGGGACTAGCGGACTACAATGAGCAGTTCTTC.

The V and J genes are TRBV5-4 and TRBJ2-5; the match to TRBD1 covers 11 bases. The last part of the DNA fits TRBJ2-7 better; the J call may be wrong. The CDR3 contains 15 residues. Germline lookup yields CDR1 SGHNT and CDR2 YYREEE (reference sequence). CDR3 region: CASSLLGQGAYEQYF. The CDR3 region has the DNA TGTGCCAGCAGCTTACTGGGACAGGGGGCCTACGAGCAGTACTTC.

This clone has a handful of counts. This sequence joins TRBV30 and TRBJ1-5; tentatively, D is TRBD1 (5 bases). V gave up 3 bases and J gave up 4 bases, with 10 bases separating them. The CDR3 contains 13 residues. Germline-derived CDR1 and CDR2 are GTSNPN and SVGIG (reference sequence). CDR3 sequence reads: CAWRSGVNQPQHF. CDR3 DNA: TGTGCCTGGAGGTCGGGGGTAAATCAGCCCCAGCATTTT.

On this clone itself: At one end, the junction sequence differs from germline, possibly due to a read error. This rearrangement joins TRBV7-7 to TRBJ2-1; 7 positions match TRBD1. Germline V gene data show CDR1 as SSHAT and CDR2 as FNYEAQ (reference sequence). There are 19 residues in the CDR3. The CDR3 region is CASSYTRIETDRSWHEQFF. The CDR3 DNA reads as TGTGCTAGCAGCTACACCCGTATTGAAACGGACAGGAGTTGGCATGAGCAGTTCTTC.

The J gene is TRBJ1-5, the V gene TRBV2, with D tentatively TRBD1 (5 bases). The CDR3 is 14 residues long. V was pared by 4 bases and J by 3 bases, with 10 bases between. Germline CDR1 and CDR2: SNHLY and FYNNEI. The CDR3 loop reads CASSGTGLNQPQHF. CDR3 nucleotide sequence: TGTGCCAGCAGTGGGACGGGACTCAATCAGCCCCAGCATTTT.

This sequence joins TRBV7-3 and TRBJ2-1, with 7 nucleotides matching TRBD1. The V segment lost 4 bases and the J segment 0 bases; nucleotides outside the gene matches: 3. The CDR3 spans 15 residues. Germline assignment: CDR1 SGHTA and CDR2 FQGTGA. The CDR3 sequence: CASSYQGDSYNEQFF. The CDR3 nucleotides are TGTGCCAGCAGCTACCAGGGGGACTCCTACAATGAGCAGTTCTTC.

The count of this clone is one. The genes are TRBV27 and TRBJ2-7; 7 bases line up with TRBD2. J was trimmed by 3 bases and V by 6 bases; bases with no gene match: 11. CDR1 MNHEY and CDR2 SMNVEV come from the germline V gene (reference sequence). CDR3 size: 15 residues. As DNA, the CDR3 is TGTGCCAGCAGGCCCTTCAGCGGGATTTACTACGAGCAGTACTTC. This sequence encodes CASRPFSGIYYEQYF.

V is TRBV7-2 and J is TRBJ1-6, with a weak D call TRBD1 (6 bases). V was shortened by 5 bases and J by 7 bases, with 18 bases between the two germline ends. The CDR3 runs 16 residues. Germline V gene sequence: CDR1 SGHTA, CDR2 FQGNSA. The DNA for the CDR3 is TGTGCCAGCAGCCGCCGACAGGCCCATTACAATTCACCCCTCCACTTT. Protein product: CASSRRQAHYNSPLHF.

J is TRBJ1-2 and V is TRBV5-1; possibly TRBD1 for D (5 bases). The CDR3 runs to 17 residues. Germline V gene lookup returns CDR1 SGHRS and CDR2 YFSETQ. V lost 0 bases, J lost 0 bases, and 15 bases lay in between. The CDR3 bases are TGCGCCAGCAGCTTGGGAGTGTGGGGCTCAGCTAACTATGGCTACACCTTC. Amino acid sequence: CASSLGVWGSANYGYTF.

This clone was detected a few times. The J gene is TRBJ2-3, the V gene TRBV14; 7 bases are a match to TRBD1. From germline, CDR1 is SGHDN and CDR2 FVKESK. V lost 6 bases and J lost 6; bases outside the gene matches: 9. The CDR3 is 14 residues long. CDR3 protein: CASRLGTDRDTQYF. CDR3 sequence (DNA): TGTGCCAGCAGACTCGGGACAGACCGGGATACGCAGTATTTT.

The chain has TRBV7-9 and TRBJ2-7; D unclear. V lost 0 bases to trimming and J lost 5 bases, with 8 bases between them. Germline CDR1 is SEHNR and CDR2 is FQNEAQ (reference sequence). The CDR3 totals 13 residues. The CDR3 loop is CASSLAGWDEQYF. For the CDR3, the DNA is TGTGCCAGCAGCTTAGCCGGGTGGGACGAGCAGTACTTC. The full variable domain, with the rest looked up from reference TRBV7-9 and TRBJ2-7, is DTGVSQNPRHKITKRGQNVTFRCDPISEHNRLYWYRQTLGQGPEFLTYFQNEAQLEKSRLLSDRFSAERPKGSFSTLEIQRTEQGDSAMYLCASSLAGWDEQYFGPGTRLTVT.

This clone was seen once. V usage is TRBV11-2 and J usage is TRBJ2-3; maybe TRBD2 (7 bases). With 3 bases removed from V and 5 bases from J, the gap between germline ends came to 24 bases. CDR1 is SGHAT, CDR2 FQNNGV, per germline. The CDR3 runs to 18 residues. Written as DNA, the CDR3 is TGTGCCAGCAGCTTTCCTATGGGAGGGCGGGGGCGGGGAGATACGCAGTATTTT. It codes for CASSFPMGGRGRGDTQYF.

The gene calls are TRBV7-8 and TRBJ1-2; D gene uncertain. Germline V gene sequence: CDR1 SGHVS, CDR2 FQNEAQ. V was shortened by 2 bases and J by 4 bases, with 14 bases between the two germline ends. This CDR3 is built from 15 residues. The chain's CDR3 is CASSLKGRLIYGYTF. The CDR3 bases are TGTGCCAGCAGCTTAAAAGGCAGGCTTATCTATGGCTACACCTTC.

This chain joins TRBV11-2 and TRBJ2-5; 9 bases agree with TRBD2. CDR1 and CDR2 from the germline V gene are SGHAT and FQNNGV. The CDR3 length is 16 residues. Losses at the gene ends were 4 bases for V and 1 base for J; bases not matched to a gene: 7. The CDR3 region has the DNA TGTGCCAGCAGCTCCGGGACTAGCAGTATCCAAGAGACCCAGTACTTC. It codes for CASSSGTSSIQETQYF.

The chain uses TRBV9 and TRBJ1-4; D is uncertain. Germline CDR1 reads SGDLS; CDR2 reads YYNGEE. Between the trimmed V and J ends, which lost 0 bases and 7 bases, there was a span of 10 bases. The CDR3 runs to 14 residues. The CDR3 DNA sequence: TGTGCCAGCAGCGTAGGCGGGGTTGGTGAAAAACTGTTTTTT. It is translated as CASSVGGVGEKLFF. The full variable domain, completed using reference TRBV9 and TRBJ1-4, is DSGVTQTPKHLITATGQRVTLRCSPRSGDLSVYWYQQSLDQGLQFLIQYYNGEERAKGNILERFSAQQFPDLHSELNLSSLELGDSALYFCASSVGGVGEKLFFGSGTQLSVL.

The CDR3 sequence: CASSSTGQGFRPLHF. As DNA, the CDR3 is TGTGCCAGCAGTTCCACGGGACAGGGCTTCAGGCCCCTCCACTTT. The chain links TRBV2 to TRBJ1-6; TRBD1 aligns across 9 bases. Trimming removed 5 bases from V and 13 bases from J; junction bases left unmatched: 12. The CDR3 consists of 15 residues. CDR1 SNHLY and CDR2 FYNNEI come from the germline V gene. Based on the CDR3 plus reference TRBV2 and TRBJ1-6, the full variable domain is EPEVTQTPSHQVTQMGQEVILRCVPISNHLYFYWYRQILGQKVEFLVSFYNNEISEKSEIFDDQFSVERPDGSNFTLKIRSTKLEDSAMYFCASSSTGQGFRPLHFGNGTRLTVT.

J is TRBJ2-1 and V is TRBV5-1, with 10 bases lining up with TRBD2. After removal of 0 bases from V and 8 bases from J, the junction contained 8 bases not matched to a gene. The CDR3 consists of 16 residues. CDR1 and CDR2 from the germline V gene are SGHRS and YFSETQ. Here the CDR3 DNA reads TGCGCCAGCAGCTTGGGAAGCGGGGGGGCCGAGTATGAGCAGTTCTTC. Translated, it gives CASSLGSGGAEYEQFF.